This TCR beta chain comes out of a study of blood T cell repertoires in COVID-19. The overall study: The United States, Italy and Spain provided the acute and convalescent COVID-19 samples. PBMCs, B-cell-depleted T cells, or T cells were the source of the cDNA or gDNA that made up the material.

This clone was seen more than once but under ten times. Authors' data handling: Estimated nucleated cell counts came from reference gene primer amplification. Produced via immunoSEQ multiplex PCR; TCRdb's table is partial and in-frame only. V and J calls and clone size follow that table, whereas D and trimming were derived from the DNA. The table records 310,000 or so clones, 80% to 90% of them present only once. V lost 6 bases to trimming and J lost 5 bases; unmatched junction nucleotides: 9. Germline-derived CDR1 and CDR2 are MNHEY and SVGAGI. This CDR3 has 15 residues. Material for sequencing was peripheral blood. The TCR originated in a man younger than 45 with COVID-19, enrolled during active disease. This chain connects TRBV6-5 to TRBJ2-7, with 11 positions matching TRBD2. In DNA, the CDR3 is TGTGCCAGCAGGACAACAGCTAGCGGGGGGAACGAGCAGTACTTC. This translates into CASRTTASGGNEQYF.